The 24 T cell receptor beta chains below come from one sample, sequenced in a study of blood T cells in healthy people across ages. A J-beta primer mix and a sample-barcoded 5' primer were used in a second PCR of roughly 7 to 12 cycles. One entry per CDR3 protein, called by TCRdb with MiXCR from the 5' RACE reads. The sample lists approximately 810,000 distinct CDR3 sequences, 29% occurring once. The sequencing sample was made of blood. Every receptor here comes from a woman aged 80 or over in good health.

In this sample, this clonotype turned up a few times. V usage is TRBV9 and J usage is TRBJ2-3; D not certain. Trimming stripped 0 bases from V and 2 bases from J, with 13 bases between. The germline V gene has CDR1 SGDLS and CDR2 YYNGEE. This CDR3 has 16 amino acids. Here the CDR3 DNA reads TGTGCCAGCAGCGTAGAAGGGCAGCAGCCCACAGATACGCAGTATTTT. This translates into CASSVEGQQPTDTQYF.

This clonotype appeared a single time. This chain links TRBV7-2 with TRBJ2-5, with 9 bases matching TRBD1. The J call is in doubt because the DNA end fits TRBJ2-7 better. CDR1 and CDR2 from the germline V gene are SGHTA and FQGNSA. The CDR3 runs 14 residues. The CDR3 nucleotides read TGTGCCAGCACCGAACAGGGGGCGGGGTACGAGCAGTACTTC. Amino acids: CASTEQGAGYEQYF.

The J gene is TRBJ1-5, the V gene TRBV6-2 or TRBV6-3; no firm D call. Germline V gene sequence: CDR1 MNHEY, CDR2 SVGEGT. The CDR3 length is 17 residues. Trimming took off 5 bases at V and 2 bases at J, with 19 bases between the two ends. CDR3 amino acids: CASSKIDTAQGNQPQHF. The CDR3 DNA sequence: TGTGCCAGCAGTAAAATTGACACCGCCCAGGGCAATCAGCCCCAGCATTTT.

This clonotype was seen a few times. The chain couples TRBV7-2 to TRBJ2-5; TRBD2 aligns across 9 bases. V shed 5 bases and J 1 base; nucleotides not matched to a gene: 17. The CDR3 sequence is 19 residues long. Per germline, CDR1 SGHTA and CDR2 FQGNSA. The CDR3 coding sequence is TGTGCCAGCAGCCTCGCCAAGGGCTCTAGCGGGGCACCCCAAGAGACCCAGTACTTC. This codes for CASSLAKGSSGAPQETQYF.

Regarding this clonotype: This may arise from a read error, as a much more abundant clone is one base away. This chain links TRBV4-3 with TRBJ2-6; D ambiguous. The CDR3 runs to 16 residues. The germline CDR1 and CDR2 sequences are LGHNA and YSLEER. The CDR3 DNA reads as TGCACCAGCAGCCAAGTCGTGGCAGCTGGGGCCAACGTCCTGACTTTC. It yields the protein CTSSQVVAAGANVLTF.

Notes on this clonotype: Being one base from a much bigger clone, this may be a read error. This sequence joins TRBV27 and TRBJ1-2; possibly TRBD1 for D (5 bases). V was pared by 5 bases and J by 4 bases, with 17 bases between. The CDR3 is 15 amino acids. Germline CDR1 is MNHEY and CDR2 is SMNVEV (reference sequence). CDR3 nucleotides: TGTGCCAGCAGTCCCAAGGGGAGGCGGGGCTATGGCTACACCTTC. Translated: CASSPKGRRGYGYTF.

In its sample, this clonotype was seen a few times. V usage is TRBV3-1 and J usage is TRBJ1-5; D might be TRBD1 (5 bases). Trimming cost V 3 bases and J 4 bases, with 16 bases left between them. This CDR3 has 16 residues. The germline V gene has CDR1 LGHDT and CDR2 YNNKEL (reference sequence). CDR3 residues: CASSQAVGGGNQPQHF. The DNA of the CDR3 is TGTGCCAGCAGCCAGGCCGTGGGGGGAGGGAATCAGCCCCAGCATTTT.

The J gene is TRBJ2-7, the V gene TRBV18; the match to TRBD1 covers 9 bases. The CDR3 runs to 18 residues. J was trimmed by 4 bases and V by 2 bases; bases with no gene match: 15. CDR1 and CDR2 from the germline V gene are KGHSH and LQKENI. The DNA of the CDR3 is TGTGCCAGCTCACCATCCCTACCCGGACAGGGGCTGATATACGAGCAGTACTTC. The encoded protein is CASSPSLPGQGLIYEQYF.

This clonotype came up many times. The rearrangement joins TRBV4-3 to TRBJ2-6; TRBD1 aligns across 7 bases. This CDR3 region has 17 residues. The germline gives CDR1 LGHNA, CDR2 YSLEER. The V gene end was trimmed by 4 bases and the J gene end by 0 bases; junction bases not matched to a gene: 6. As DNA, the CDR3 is TGCGCCAGCAGCCCGGGACAGCCCCGCTCTGGGGCCAACGTCCTGACTTTC. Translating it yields CASSPGQPRSGANVLTF.

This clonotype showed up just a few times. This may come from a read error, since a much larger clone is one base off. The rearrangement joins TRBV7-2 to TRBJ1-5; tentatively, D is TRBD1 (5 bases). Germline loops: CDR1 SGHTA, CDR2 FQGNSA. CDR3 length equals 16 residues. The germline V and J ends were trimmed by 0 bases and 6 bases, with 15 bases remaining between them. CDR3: CASSLARGGEGQPQHF. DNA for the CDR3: TGTGCCAGCAGCTTAGCGCGGGGGGGGGAGGGTCAGCCCCAGCATTTT.

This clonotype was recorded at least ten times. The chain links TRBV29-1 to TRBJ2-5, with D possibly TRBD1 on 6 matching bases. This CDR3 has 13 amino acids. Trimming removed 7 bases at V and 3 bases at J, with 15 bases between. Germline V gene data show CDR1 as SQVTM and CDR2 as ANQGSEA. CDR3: CSGSQGKKETQYF. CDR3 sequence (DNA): TGCAGCGGGAGCCAGGGGAAAAAAGAGACCCAGTACTTC.

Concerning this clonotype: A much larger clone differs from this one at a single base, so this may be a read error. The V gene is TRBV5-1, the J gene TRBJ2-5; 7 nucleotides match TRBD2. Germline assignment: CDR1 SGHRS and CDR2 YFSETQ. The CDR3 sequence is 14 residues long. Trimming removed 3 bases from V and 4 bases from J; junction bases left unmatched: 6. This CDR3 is CASSWEGQGETQYF. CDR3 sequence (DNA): TGCGCCAGCAGCTGGGAGGGCCAGGGAGAGACCCAGTACTTC.

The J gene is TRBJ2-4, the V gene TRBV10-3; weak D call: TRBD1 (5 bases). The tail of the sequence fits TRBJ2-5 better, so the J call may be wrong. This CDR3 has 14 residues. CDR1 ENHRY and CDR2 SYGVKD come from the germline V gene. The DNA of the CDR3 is TGTGCCATCAGTGAGCCCCGGACACCCGAGACCCAGTACTTC. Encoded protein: CAISEPRTPETQYF.

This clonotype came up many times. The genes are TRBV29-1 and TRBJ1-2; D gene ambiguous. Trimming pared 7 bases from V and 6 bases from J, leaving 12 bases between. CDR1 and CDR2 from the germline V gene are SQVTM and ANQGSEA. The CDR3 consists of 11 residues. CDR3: CSARGTNGYTF. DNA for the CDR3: TGCAGCGCCCGGGGAACAAATGGCTACACCTTC.

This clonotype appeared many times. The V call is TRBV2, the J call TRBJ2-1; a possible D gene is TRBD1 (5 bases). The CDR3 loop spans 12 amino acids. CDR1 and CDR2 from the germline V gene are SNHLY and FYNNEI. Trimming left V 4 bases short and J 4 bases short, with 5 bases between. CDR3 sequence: CASSGQYNEQFF. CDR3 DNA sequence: TGTGCCAGCAGTGGACAGTACAATGAGCAGTTCTTC.

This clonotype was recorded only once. In nucleotides, the CDR3 is TGTGCCAGCAGTTACTCTACAGGCTCTGGGGCCAACGTCCTGACTTTC. Translation gives CASSYSTGSGANVLTF. This chain joins TRBV6-5 and TRBJ2-6, with D perhaps matching TRBD1 (5 bases). Trimming pared 0 bases from V and 0 bases from J, leaving 6 bases between. CDR1 is MNHEY, CDR2 SVGAGI, per germline. CDR3 length equals 16 residues.

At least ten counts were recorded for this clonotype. The CDR3 region is CASSPGSYFTDTQYF. Here the CDR3 DNA reads TGTGCCAGCAGTCCCGGGTCTTATTTCACAGATACGCAGTATTTT. The chain has TRBV6-5 and TRBJ2-3, with D unresolved. This CDR3 contains 15 residues. Germline V gives CDR1 MNHEY, CDR2 SVGAGI. V lost 5 bases and J 2 bases, leaving 14 bases between the germline ends.

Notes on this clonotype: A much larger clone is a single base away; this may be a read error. The CDR3 region has the DNA TGTGCCAGCTCACCCCGAGCGGATTGCTATGGCTACACCTTC. As protein: CASSPRADCYGYTF. This chain joins TRBV18 and TRBJ1-2; no clear D gene. The V end was cut by 3 bases, the J end by 4 bases, with 12 bases between. Germline CDR1 KGHSH, CDR2 LQKENI. CDR3 length: 14 residues.

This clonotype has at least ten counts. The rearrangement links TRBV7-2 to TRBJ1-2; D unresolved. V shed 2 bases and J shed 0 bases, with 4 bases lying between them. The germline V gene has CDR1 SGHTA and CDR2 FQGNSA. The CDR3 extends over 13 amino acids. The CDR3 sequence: CASSLSPNYGYTF. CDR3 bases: TGTGCCAGCAGCTTATCGCCTAACTATGGCTACACCTTC.

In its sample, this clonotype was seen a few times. As DNA, the CDR3 is TGTGCCAGCAGTTTATCTAGGGCAGCTTATAATTCACCCCTCCACTTT. Encoded protein: CASSLSRAAYNSPLHF. The chain links TRBV27 to TRBJ1-6; D call uncertain. Germline V gene lookup returns CDR1 MNHEY and CDR2 SMNVEV (reference sequence). This CDR3 has 16 amino acids. Trimming cost V 0 bases and J 4 bases, with 10 bases left between them.

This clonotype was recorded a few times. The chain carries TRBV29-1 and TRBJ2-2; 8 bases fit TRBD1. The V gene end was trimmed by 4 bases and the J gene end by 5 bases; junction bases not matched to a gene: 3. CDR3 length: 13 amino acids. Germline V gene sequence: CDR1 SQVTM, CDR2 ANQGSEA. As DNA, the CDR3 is TGCAGCGTTGGAACAGGGGGTACCGGGGAGCTGTTTTTT. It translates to CSVGTGGTGELFF.

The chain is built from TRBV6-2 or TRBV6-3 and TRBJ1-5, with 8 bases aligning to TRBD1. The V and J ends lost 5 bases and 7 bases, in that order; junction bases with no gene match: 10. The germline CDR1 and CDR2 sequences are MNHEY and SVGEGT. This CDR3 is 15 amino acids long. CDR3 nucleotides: TGTGCCAGCAGTAGCCCGGACAGGGTTAGACAGCCCCAGCATTTT. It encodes CASSSPDRVRQPQHF.

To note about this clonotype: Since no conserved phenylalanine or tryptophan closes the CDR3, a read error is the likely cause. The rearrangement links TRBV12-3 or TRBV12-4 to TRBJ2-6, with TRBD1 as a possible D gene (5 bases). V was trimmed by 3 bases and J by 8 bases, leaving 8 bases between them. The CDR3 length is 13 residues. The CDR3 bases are TGTGCCAGCAGTTTTAAGGGGACCAACGTCCTGACTTGC. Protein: CASSFKGTNVLTC.

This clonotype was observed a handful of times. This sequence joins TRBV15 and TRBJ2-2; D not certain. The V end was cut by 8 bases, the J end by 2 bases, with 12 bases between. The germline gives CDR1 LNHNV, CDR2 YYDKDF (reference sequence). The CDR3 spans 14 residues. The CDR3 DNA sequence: TGTGCCACCCGAGAAGCAGTCAACACCGGGGAGCTGTTTTTT. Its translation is CATREAVNTGELFF.